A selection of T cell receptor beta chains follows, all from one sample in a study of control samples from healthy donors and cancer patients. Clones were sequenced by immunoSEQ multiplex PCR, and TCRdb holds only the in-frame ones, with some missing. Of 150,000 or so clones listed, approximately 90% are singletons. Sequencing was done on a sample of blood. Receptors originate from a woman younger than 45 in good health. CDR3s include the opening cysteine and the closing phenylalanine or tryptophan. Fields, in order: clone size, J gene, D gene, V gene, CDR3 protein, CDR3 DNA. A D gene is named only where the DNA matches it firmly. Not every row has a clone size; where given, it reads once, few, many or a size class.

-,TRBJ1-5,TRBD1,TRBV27,CASSRPSPGQINQPQHF,TGTGCCAGCAGTCGACCTTCCCCGGGACAGATAAATCAGCCCCAGCATTTT
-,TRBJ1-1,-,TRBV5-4,CASSFPGKARGTEAFF,TGTGCCAGCAGCTTCCCGGGGAAAGCTAGAGGCACTGAAGCTTTCTTT
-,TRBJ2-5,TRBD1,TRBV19,CASRTGTALETQYF,TGTGCCAGTAGAACCGGGACAGCATTAGAGACCCAGTACTTC
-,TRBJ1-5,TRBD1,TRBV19,CASCLGTGARQPQHF,TGTGCCAGTTGCTTAGGGACAGGGGCGCGACAGCCCCAGCATTTT
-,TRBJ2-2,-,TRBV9,CASSVEGETGELFF,TGTGCCAGCAGCGTAGAGGGGGAAACCGGGGAGCTGTTTTTT
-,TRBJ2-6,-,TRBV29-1,CSVEREPGANVLTF,TGCAGCGTTGAAAGGGAACCTGGGGCCAACGTCCTGACTTTC
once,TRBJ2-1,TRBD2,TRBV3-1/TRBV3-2,CASTIGLAGAREQFF,TGTGCCAGCACCATCGGACTAGCGGGAGCGCGTGAGCAGTTCTTC
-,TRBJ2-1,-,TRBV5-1,CASMGIHEQFF,TGCGCCAGCATGGGAATTCATGAGCAGTTCTTC
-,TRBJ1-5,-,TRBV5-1,CASSSDSNQPQHF,TGCGCCAGCAGCTCCGACTCAAATCAGCCCCAGCATTTT
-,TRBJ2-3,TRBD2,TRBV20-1,CSASVTSGRTDTQYF,TGCAGTGCTAGTGTGACTAGCGGACGCACAGATACGCAGTATTTT
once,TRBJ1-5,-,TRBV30,CAWSSGSRQPQHF,TGTGCCTGGAGTTCAGGGTCGCGGCAGCCCCAGCATTTT
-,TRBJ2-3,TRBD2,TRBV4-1,CASSQLRTSEEEPDTQYF,TGCGCCAGCAGCCAACTCAGGACTAGCGAGGAAGAACCAGATACGCAGTATTTT
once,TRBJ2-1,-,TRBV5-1,CASSLAGGGTHNEQFF,TGCGCCAGCAGCTTGGCCGGGGGCGGGACCCACAATGAGCAGTTCTTC
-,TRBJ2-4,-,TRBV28,CASRQQAKNIQYF,TGTGCCAGCAGGCAGCAAGCCAAAAACATTCAGTACTTC
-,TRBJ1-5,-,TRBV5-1,CASSPGEGLQPQHF,TGCGCCAGCAGCCCTGGGGAGGGTTTGCAGCCCCAGCATTTT
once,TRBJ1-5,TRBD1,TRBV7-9,CASSSIVGDRSSSNQPQHF,TGTGCCAGCAGCTCAATCGTGGGGGACAGATCAAGTAGCAATCAGCCCCAGCATTTT
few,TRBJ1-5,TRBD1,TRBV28,CASSSRDRHNQPQHF,TGTGCCAGCAGTTCCCGGGACAGGCACAATCAGCCCCAGCATTTT
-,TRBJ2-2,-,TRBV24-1,CATSDRGHPYTGELFF,TGTGCCACCAGTGATCGGGGACACCCTTACACCGGGGAGCTGTTTTTT
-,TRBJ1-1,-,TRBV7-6,CASSFFPDKKNTEAFF,TGTGCCAGCAGCTTCTTCCCTGACAAGAAGAACACTGAAGCTTTCTTT
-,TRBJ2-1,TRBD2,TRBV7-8,CASGLLLSSGGYNEQFF,TGTGCCAGCGGTTTACTCCTCTCTAGCGGGGGATACAATGAGCAGTTCTTC
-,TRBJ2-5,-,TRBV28,CASSFGLYETQYF,TGTGCCAGCAGTTTTGGGCTATACGAGACCCAGTACTTC
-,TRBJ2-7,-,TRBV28,CASSFLTKPYEQYF,TGTGCCAGCAGTTTCCTCACGAAGCCCTACGAGCAGTACTTC
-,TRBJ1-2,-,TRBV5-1,CASSPLEDRYGYTF,TGCGCCAGCAGCCCCTTGGAAGATCGGTATGGCTACACCTTC
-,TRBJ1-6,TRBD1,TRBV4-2,CASSPTDRSSYNSPLHF,TGTGCCAGCAGCCCCACGGACAGGAGCTCCTATAATTCACCCCTCCACTTT
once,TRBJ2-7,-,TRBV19,CASSISHRVSEQYF,TGTGCCAGTAGTATAAGTCACAGGGTGAGTGAGCAGTACTTC
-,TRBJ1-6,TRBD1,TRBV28,CASSLAGTGVRSPLHF,TGTGCCAGCAGTTTGGCCGGGACAGGGGTTAGGTCACCCCTCCACTTT
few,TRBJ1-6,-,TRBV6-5,CASTPSVNSPLHF,TGTGCCAGCACCCCAAGTGTGAATTCACCCCTCCACTTT
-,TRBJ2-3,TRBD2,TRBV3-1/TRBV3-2,CASSHRLAGADTQYF,TGTGCCAGCAGCCACCGACTAGCGGGAGCGGATACGCAGTATTTT
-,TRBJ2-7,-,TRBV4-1,CASSREQLNYEQYF,TGCGCCAGCAGCCGGGAACAGCTGAACTACGAGCAGTACTTC
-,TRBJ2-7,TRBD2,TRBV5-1,CASSSLTSGGSYEQYF,TGCGCCAGCAGCTCCCTTACTAGCGGGGGCTCCTACGAGCAGTACTTC
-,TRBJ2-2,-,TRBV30,CAFVRGELFF,TGTGCCTTCGTACGAGGGGAGCTGTTTTTT
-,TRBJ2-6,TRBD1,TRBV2,CASWPDRAGANVLTF,TGTGCCAGCTGGCCCGACAGGGCTGGGGCCAACGTCCTGACTTTC
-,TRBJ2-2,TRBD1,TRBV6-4,CASSSGGASTGELFF,TGTGCCAGCAGCTCAGGGGGCGCAAGCACCGGGGAGCTGTTTTTT
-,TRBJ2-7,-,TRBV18,CASSPPRGNEQYF,TGTGCCAGCTCACCACCGCGGGGCAACGAGCAGTACTTC
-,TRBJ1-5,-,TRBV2,CASSAQGGNQPQHF,TGTGCCAGCAGTGCCCAAGGGGGTAATCAGCCCCAGCATTTT
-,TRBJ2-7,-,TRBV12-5,CASGSPYSGPPYEQYF,TGTGCTAGTGGTTCACCATACTCAGGGCCCCCCTACGAGCAGTACTTC
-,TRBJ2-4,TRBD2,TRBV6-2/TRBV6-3,CASSPTTSGQTKNIQYF,TGTGCCAGCAGCCCAACGACTAGCGGGCAAACCAAAAACATTCAGTACTTC
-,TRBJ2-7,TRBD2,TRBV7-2,CASSLAGGSYEQYF,TGTGCCAGCAGCTTAGCTGGCGGGAGCTACGAGCAGTACTTC
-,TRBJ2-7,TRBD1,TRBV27,CASSLSRTGINGDEQYF,TGTGCCAGCAGTTTATCAAGGACAGGGATCAACGGGGACGAGCAGTACTTC
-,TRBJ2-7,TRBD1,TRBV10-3,CAISETGVNEQYF,TGTGCCATCAGTGAAACAGGGGTGAACGAGCAGTACTTC
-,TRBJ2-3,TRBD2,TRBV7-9,CASSLAGLGPDTQYF,TGTGCCAGCAGCTTAGCAGGACTAGGACCAGATACGCAGTATTTT
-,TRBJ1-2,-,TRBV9,CASSVWGDNDYGYTF,TGTGCCAGCAGCGTATGGGGGGACAACGACTATGGCTACACCTTC
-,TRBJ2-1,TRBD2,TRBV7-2,CASSLLLAGTHNEQFF,TGTGCCAGCAGCTTACTCCTAGCGGGAACCCACAATGAGCAGTTCTTC
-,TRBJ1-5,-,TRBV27,CASSLRINQPQHF,TGTGCCAGCAGTTTACGCATTAATCAGCCCCAGCATTTT
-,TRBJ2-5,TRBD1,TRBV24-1,CATSDLPYLDRLETQYF,TGTGCCACCAGTGATTTGCCTTACCTGGACAGGCTGGAGACCCAGTACTTC
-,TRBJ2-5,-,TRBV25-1,CASSEQQAQETQYF,TGTGCCAGCAGTGAGCAACAGGCCCAAGAGACCCAGTACTTC
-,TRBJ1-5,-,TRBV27,CASSRQSNQPQHF,TGTGCCAGCAGTCGACAAAGCAATCAGCCCCAGCATTTT
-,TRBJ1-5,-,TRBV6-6,CASSYSLDRGNQPQHF,TGTGCCAGCAGTTACTCCCTTGACAGAGGCAATCAGCCCCAGCATTTT
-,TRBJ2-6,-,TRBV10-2,CASSDMAFGANVLTF,TGCGCCAGCAGTGATATGGCTTTTGGGGCCAACGTCCTGACTTTC
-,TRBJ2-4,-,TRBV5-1,CASSGSGSVRNIQYF,TGCGCCAGCAGCGGCTCAGGGAGTGTGAGAAACATTCAGTACTTC
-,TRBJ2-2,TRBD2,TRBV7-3,CASSSMRGGLNTGELFF,TGTGCCAGCAGCTCGATGCGGGGGGGATTGAACACCGGGGAGCTGTTTTTT
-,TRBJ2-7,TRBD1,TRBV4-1,CASQLRGPGQGFFEQYF,TGCGCCAGCCAACTTCGGGGTCCGGGACAGGGGTTCTTCGAGCAGTACTTC